These 32 T cell receptor beta chains were all obtained from the same sample, sequenced in a study of shared clonotypes between healthy human individuals. Clones were sequenced by immunoSEQ multiplex PCR, and TCRdb holds only the in-frame ones, with some missing. The sample has about 480,000 clones, about 79% seen once. Sequencing used PBMCs. These receptors were collected from a woman in her forties in good health. Some clones in this sample may be carry-over from other donors' samples.

The chain joins TRBV6-6 to TRBJ2-1, with D uncertain. This CDR3 is built from 12 residues. V was pared by 5 bases and J by 10 bases, with 12 bases between. Per the germline V gene, CDR1 is MNHNY and CDR2 is SVGAGI (reference sequence). CDR3 in DNA: TGTGCCAGCAGTCCGGTCGGCGTGGAGCAGTTCTTC. It translates to CASSPVGVEQFF.

This chain links TRBV28 with TRBJ1-2; D is uncertain. Deletions cut 1 base from V and 8 bases from J, with 17 bases between. The CDR3 is 15 residues long. Germline V CDR1 and CDR2: MDHEN, SYDVKM. CDR3 bases: TGTGCCAGCAGTTTATCGGACCGCGACCTTAGGGGCTACACCTTC. Amino acids: CASSLSDRDLRGYTF.

The gene calls are TRBV30 and TRBJ1-1, with D unclear. CDR1 GTSNPN and CDR2 SVGIG come from the germline V gene (reference sequence). CDR3 length equals 13 residues. Trimming took 2 bases from V and 1 from J, leaving 8 bases between them. CDR3: CAWSNSPNTEAFF. The DNA of the CDR3 is TGTGCCTGGAGTAACAGTCCGAACACTGAAGCTTTCTTT.

Of note for this clone: A junction end diverges from the germline sequence, so it may reflect a read error. The same CDR3 is also encoded by other DNA sequences in this sample. The chain uses TRBV6-1 and TRBJ1-3; no definite D call. CDR3 size: 15 residues. CDR1 and CDR2 from the germline V gene are MNHNS and SASEGT. CDR3 coding DNA: TGTGCCAGCAAGTTGGGATTGCGCTCTGGAAACACTATATATTTT. Protein product: CASKLGLRSGNTIYF.

V gene TRBV4-2 combines with J gene TRBJ2-1, with TRBD2 identical over 8 bases. V shed 1 base, J shed 2 bases, and the junction held 7 bases outside the gene matches. The CDR3 is made up of 17 amino acids. Germline values: CDR1 LGHNA, CDR2 YNFKEQ. CDR3: CASSQVSAGETYNEQFF. CDR3 DNA: TGTGCCAGCAGCCAAGTATCAGCGGGAGAGACCTACAATGAGCAGTTCTTC.

This chain joins TRBV4-1 and TRBJ2-2; the D call may be TRBD1 or TRBD2 (5 bases each). Germline CDR1 is MGHRA and CDR2 is YSYEKL. V lost 9 bases and J lost 3, with 17 bases in between. This CDR3 has 15 amino acids. CDR3 sequence: CASSGAPTYTGELFF. The DNA for the CDR3 is TGCGCCAGTTCCGGGGCCCCAACATACACCGGGGAGCTGTTTTTT.

The gene calls are TRBV2 and TRBJ2-7, with D perhaps matching TRBD1 (6 bases). The germline CDR1 and CDR2 sequences are SNHLY and FYNNEI. Trimming removed 4 bases from V and 3 bases from J, with 13 bases in between. The CDR3 length is 14 residues. This CDR3 is CASSGTAPSYEQYF. CDR3 in DNA: TGTGCCAGCAGTGGGACAGCGCCTAGCTACGAGCAGTACTTC.

This clone has just a few counts. The chain uses TRBV28 and TRBJ1-5; TRBD1 might be the D (5 bases). This CDR3 contains 15 residues. From germline, CDR1 is MDHEN and CDR2 SYDVKM. V lost 8 bases and J 1 base, leaving 15 bases between the germline ends. The CDR3 protein is CASGPPQGSNQPQHF. The CDR3 DNA follows: TGTGCCAGCGGACCCCCCCAGGGAAGCAATCAGCCCCAGCATTTT.

The CDR3 sequence: CAITSVGGREQFF. Written as DNA, the CDR3 is TGTGCCATCACTTCCGTGGGAGGGAGGGAGCAGTTCTTC. V gene TRBV10-3 combines with J gene TRBJ2-1; 7 bases are a match to TRBD2. The CDR3 length is 13 residues. Germline lookup yields CDR1 ENHRY and CDR2 SYGVKD. Losses at the gene ends were 7 bases for V and 10 bases for J; bases not matched to a gene: 10.

This chain uses TRBV25-1 with TRBJ1-2, with D unclear. V was cut by 4 bases and J by 6 bases, with 12 bases left in between. This CDR3 comprises 13 residues. Looked up from germline, CDR1 is MGHDK and CDR2 is SYGVNS. The CDR3 nucleotides read TGTGCCAGCAGTGGGCCCCGGCGGAATGGCTACACCTTC. This codes for CASSGPRRNGYTF.

With regard to this clone: The same CDR3 can be traced to other DNA sequences in this sample. The CDR3 coding sequence is TGTGCCAGTAGCCCTGGGACTAGCGGCTCCTACGAGCAGTACTTC. Protein product: CASSPGTSGSYEQYF. The chain has TRBV19 and TRBJ2-7, with 11 bases matching TRBD2. The CDR3 length is 15 residues. Germline CDR1 is LNHDA and CDR2 is SQIVND (reference sequence). V was pared by 6 bases and J by 0 bases, with 4 bases of the junction left unmatched. The entire variable domain, with the rest obtained from reference TRBV19 and TRBJ2-7, is as follows: DGGITQSPKYLFRKEGQNVTLSCEQNLNHDAMYWYRQDPGQGLRLIYYSQIVNDFQKGDIAEGYSVSREKKESFPLTVTSAQKNPTAFYLCASSPGTSGSYEQYFGPGTRLTVT.

The V call is TRBV2, the J call TRBJ2-5, with TRBD1 identical over 7 bases. The germline V gene has CDR1 SNHLY and CDR2 FYNNEI. V shed 5 bases, J shed 1 base, and the junction held 4 bases outside the gene matches. The CDR3 totals 14 residues. DNA for the CDR3: TGTGCCAGCAGTCCCGACAGGGCCCAAGAGACCCAGTACTTC. It encodes CASSPDRAQETQYF.

This clone was counted only a few times. This chain joins TRBV30 and TRBJ1-1, with D unclear. The V end was cut by 0 bases, the J end by 5 bases, with 7 bases between. Germline V lookup: CDR1 GTSNPN, CDR2 SVGIG (reference sequence). The CDR3 totals 12 residues. CDR3 loop: CAWSVRDTEAFF. As DNA, the CDR3 is TGTGCCTGGAGTGTAAGAGATACTGAAGCTTTCTTT.

The DNA for the CDR3 is TGTGCCAGCAGTTTAAGTAGGCCATCCTACGAGCAGTACTTC. It specifies CASSLSRPSYEQYF. The chain joins TRBV27 to TRBJ2-7; D gene ambiguous. CDR3 length: 14 residues. V lost 2 bases and J lost 1, with 9 bases in between. In germline, CDR1 is MNHEY, CDR2 SMNVEV (reference sequence).

Comments on this clone: At one end the junction does not follow the germline gene, possibly because of a read error. The chain uses TRBV6-1 and TRBJ1-2, with a weak D call TRBD1 (6 bases). This CDR3 spans 12 amino acids. Germline CDR1 and CDR2: MNHNS and SASEGT. CDR3 in amino acids: CATSTGNYGYTF. As DNA, the CDR3 is TGTGCCACCAGTACAGGGAACTATGGCTACACCTTC.

The chain joins TRBV18 to TRBJ1-1, with D possibly matching TRBD1 (6 bases). In germline, CDR1 is KGHSH, CDR2 LQKENI. Trimming stripped 1 base from V and 0 bases from J, with 12 bases between. The length of the CDR3 is 16 residues. In nucleotides, the CDR3 is TGTGCCAGCTCACCACGCGCAGGGGCCATGAACACTGAAGCTTTCTTT. Protein product: CASSPRAGAMNTEAFF.

This chain connects TRBV6-5 to TRBJ1-1; possible D gene TRBD1, 6 bases. V was trimmed by 7 bases and J by 6 bases, leaving 18 bases between them. The CDR3 is 14 residues long. CDR1 and CDR2 (germline): MNHEY, SVGAGI. The CDR3 nucleotides read TGTGCCAGCACCCTAGGGGGGGCGCCTGCTGAAGCTTTCTTT. Residues: CASTLGGAPAEAFF.

The chain uses TRBV5-1 and TRBJ2-1; D call uncertain. Germline CDR1 reads SGHRS; CDR2 reads YFSETQ. The CDR3 is 13 amino acids. V was clipped by 2 bases and J by 7 bases, with 10 bases between them. CDR3 sequence: CASSFSTENEQFF. The CDR3 DNA reads as TGCGCCAGCAGCTTCTCAACTGAAAATGAGCAGTTCTTC.

This clone was seen only once. A clone one base away is much larger, so this may be a read error. DNA for the CDR3: TGTGCCAGCAGTGACGCCTACGAGCAGTACTTC. Translating it yields CASSDAYEQYF. This sequence joins TRBV7-8 and TRBJ2-7; D is uncertain. V was pared by 6 bases and J by 2 bases, with 5 bases between. The CDR3 is 11 amino acids. Germline lookup yields CDR1 SGHVS and CDR2 FQNEAQ.

The gene calls are TRBV10-3 and TRBJ2-7, with D uncertain. Per germline, CDR1 ENHRY and CDR2 SYGVKD. Trimming removed 0 bases at V and 6 bases at J, with 9 bases between. The CDR3 is made up of 13 amino acids. CDR3: CAISESRAAEQYF. For the CDR3, the DNA is TGTGCCATCAGTGAGTCTAGGGCAGCCGAGCAGTACTTC.

The V gene is TRBV6-6, the J gene TRBJ1-4; TRBD1 matches at 11 bases. The CDR3 has 13 amino acids. The V and J ends lost 10 bases and 8 bases, in that order; junction bases with no gene match: 6. The germline V gene has CDR1 MNHNY and CDR2 SVGAGI (reference sequence). In DNA, the CDR3 is TGTGCCACCGAGGGGACAGGGGGAGAAAAACTGTTTTTT. Its translation is CATEGTGGEKLFF.

As to this clone: A much larger clone differs from this one at a single base, so this may be a read error. The chain joins TRBV7-3 to TRBJ1-1; a possible D gene is TRBD1 (5 bases). Trimming took 4 bases from V and 1 from J, leaving 7 bases between them. This CDR3 spans 13 amino acids. The germline CDR1 and CDR2 sequences are SGHTA and FQGTGA. The CDR3 nucleotides read TGTGCCAGCAGCTCCACAGGGAACACTGAAGCTTTCTTT. Translation gives CASSSTGNTEAFF.

This clone occurred a few times. J is TRBJ1-2 and V is TRBV29-1; no reliable D call. Per the germline V gene, CDR1 is SQVTM and CDR2 is ANQGSEA. This CDR3 comprises 13 residues. Trimming pared 4 bases from V and 4 bases from J, leaving 13 bases between. CDR3 protein: CSVAVEWPYGYTF. The CDR3 nucleotides are TGCAGCGTTGCGGTGGAATGGCCCTATGGCTACACCTTC. The whole variable domain, remainder taken from reference TRBV29-1 and TRBJ1-2, is SAVISQKPSRDICQRGTSLTIQCQVDSQVTMMFWYRQQPGQSLTLIATANQGSEATYESGFVIDKFPISRPNLTFSTLTVSNMSPEDSSIYLCSVAVEWPYGYTFGSGTRLTVV.

V usage is TRBV4-2 and J usage is TRBJ2-5; 9 bases agree with TRBD2. The junction had 5 bases not matched to a gene; V was cut back by 1 base and J by 2 bases. Germline V CDR1 and CDR2: LGHNA, YNFKEQ. This CDR3 region has 16 residues. CDR3 sequence: CASSQAAGGRQETQYF. The CDR3 bases are TGTGCCAGCAGCCAAGCCGCGGGGGGGCGACAAGAGACCCAGTACTTC.

Only a few counts were recorded for this clone. The chain couples TRBV5-1 to TRBJ1-5, with D unclear. Trimming pared 4 bases from V and 2 bases from J, leaving 22 bases between. The CDR3 runs to 18 residues. Germline values: CDR1 SGHRS, CDR2 YFSETQ. The CDR3 reads CASSKEEPRLPGNQPQHF. Written as DNA, the CDR3 is TGCGCCAGCAGCAAGGAGGAGCCTCGATTACCGGGCAATCAGCCCCAGCATTTT.

The J gene is TRBJ1-1, the V gene TRBV28, with a weak D call TRBD1 (5 bases). Germline V gives CDR1 MDHEN, CDR2 SYDVKM. V lost 8 bases and J lost 5, with 12 bases in between. The CDR3 sequence is 12 residues long. DNA of the CDR3: TGTGCCAGCGAGGTGGGGGAGACTGAAGCTTTCTTT. Its translation: CASEVGETEAFF.

The chain joins TRBV20-1 to TRBJ2-7; D is ambiguous. The CDR3 is 9 amino acids. V was pared by 3 bases and J by 5 bases, with 2 bases between. Germline loops: CDR1 DFQATT, CDR2 SNEGSKA (reference sequence). The CDR3 loop is CSASDEQYF. The CDR3 DNA reads TGCAGTGCTAGTGACGAGCAGTACTTC.

The chain links TRBV21-1 to TRBJ2-4; the listed D gene, TRBD1, was not tested against the DNA. TRBV21-1 counts as a pseudogene. This CDR3 has 17 residues. CDR3 DNA sequence: TGTGCCAGCAGCGTGACAGCGCCGAGTTTAGCCAAAAACATTCAGTACTTC. Its translation: CASSVTAPSLAKNIQYF.

This chain links TRBV4-1 with TRBJ2-1; 8 bases are a match to TRBD2. The length of the CDR3 is 15 residues. Unmatched junction bases numbered 7, after V lost 4 bases and J lost 5 bases. Germline CDR1 MGHRA, CDR2 YSYEKL. The CDR3 nucleotides read TGCGCCAGCAGCCTAGCGGGAAAGGGCAACAATGAGCAGTTCTTC. Translating gives CASSLAGKGNNEQFF.

This clone came up many times. The J gene is TRBJ2-2, the V gene TRBV5-4; 9 bases are a match to TRBD1. Germline CDR1 is SGHNT and CDR2 is YYREEE (reference sequence). This CDR3 spans 16 amino acids. V was clipped by 4 bases and J by 1 base; unmatched bases: 5. The CDR3 spells CASSRGQGLNTGELFF. The CDR3 coding sequence is TGTGCCAGCAGCCGGGGACAGGGTTTGAACACCGGGGAGCTGTTTTTT.

The V and J genes are TRBV5-4 and TRBJ2-2, with TRBD2 matching over 7 bases. Per germline, CDR1 SGHNT and CDR2 YYREEE (reference sequence). V shed 2 bases and J 2 bases; nucleotides not matched to a gene: 6. The CDR3 runs to 16 residues. In nucleotides, the CDR3 is TGTGCCAGCAGCTTAGGTCTAGCGGCAAACACCGGGGAGCTGTTTTTT. Its protein product is CASSLGLAANTGELFF.

In this sample, this clone turned up once. The same CDR3 is also encoded by other DNA sequences in this sample. The chain uses TRBV7-9 and TRBJ2-1; the D gene is possibly TRBD2 (5 bases). This CDR3 region has 15 residues. Germline assignment: CDR1 SEHNR and CDR2 FQNEAQ (reference sequence). Trimming cost V 3 bases and J 0 bases, with 9 bases left between them. The CDR3 spells CASSLRGSSYNEQFF. CDR3 coding DNA: TGTGCCAGCAGCTTGCGAGGGAGCTCCTACAATGAGCAGTTCTTC.